This T cell receptor beta chain was identified during a study of CD8 T cells in Susac syndrome. Random hexamers primed reverse transcription of roughly 0.45 to 1 ug RNA. Amplification of TCR beta CDR3 across 54 Vbeta and 13 Jbeta was performed with immunoSEQ multiplex PCR. TCRdb analysed the immunoSEQ multiplex PCR reads with MiXCR anew, one entry per CDR3 protein. The data contain roughly 190,000 distinct CDR3 sequences, about 95% of them singletons. CDR1 and CDR2 (germline): LNHDA, SQIVND (reference sequence). With 3 bases clipped from V and 4 bases from J, the junction kept 11 bases outside the gene matches. The CDR3 has 16 amino acids.

Sequencing was done on a sample of CD4+ T cells from PBMCs. V is TRBV19 and J is TRBJ2-5; TRBD1 agrees at 7 bases. The sequence derives from a human donor in good health. The CDR3 reads CASSIWTGHRRETQYF. CDR3 sequence (DNA): TGTGCCAGTAGTATCTGGACAGGCCACAGAAGAGAGACCCAGTACTTC.